What follows are 5 T cell receptor beta chains derived from one specimen sequenced in a study of beta chain features in type 1 diabetes. Study-level results: All four CD4+ subsets from Type 1 diabetes patients carried moderately but significantly shorter TCRB CDR3s.

Expressed TCRB transcripts were sequenced because the entire RNA isolate underwent reverse transcription. Generated by immunoSEQ multiplex PCR, the TCRdb table keeps only in-frame clones and is missing some. The sample yields some 350,000 clones, roughly 9.8% seen once. Antigen specificity for these receptors is unknown. Material: central memory CD4+ T cells from blood. The source is a man aged 25 to 40 with type 1 diabetes.

V is TRBV18 and J is TRBJ1-4; no clear D. Between the trimmed V and J ends, which lost 0 bases and 4 bases, there was a span of 12 bases. Germline V CDR1 and CDR2: KGHSH, LQKENI. CDR3 length equals 16 residues. The CDR3 is CASSPPVRAYNEKLFF. CDR3 bases: TGTGCCAGCTCACCACCAGTAAGGGCCTATAATGAAAAACTGTTTTTT. The entire variable domain, with the rest obtained from reference TRBV18 and TRBJ1-4, is as follows: NAGVMQNPRHLVRRRGQEARLRCSPMKGHSHVYWYRQLPEEGLKFMVYLQKENIIDESGMPKERFSAEFPKEGPSILRIQQVVRGDSAAYFCASSPPVRAYNEKLFFGSGTQLSVL.

This sequence joins TRBV6-5 and TRBJ2-1; no reliable D call. This CDR3 has 11 residues. The V gene lost 3 bases and the J gene lost 8 bases, with 5 bases spanning the gap. Germline CDR1 is MNHEY and CDR2 is SVGAGI. Here the CDR3 reads CASSYLDEQFF. CDR3 DNA sequence: TGTGCCAGCAGTTATCTTGATGAGCAGTTCTTC.

In its sample, this clone was seen a few times. This chain links TRBV6-1 with TRBJ2-7, with TRBD1 matching over 7 bases. From germline, CDR1 is MNHNS and CDR2 SASEGT. J was trimmed by 3 bases and V by 3 bases; bases with no gene match: 2. The CDR3 runs 13 residues. The CDR3: CASSETGFYEQYF. CDR3 in DNA: TGTGCCAGCAGTGAGACAGGGTTCTACGAGCAGTACTTC.

Turning to this clone: The identical CDR3 is also encoded by other nucleotide sequences in the sample. This chain links TRBV7-2 with TRBJ1-5; no definite D call. There are 15 residues in the CDR3. CDR1 and CDR2 from the germline V gene are SGHTA and FQGNSA. V lost 1 base, J lost 6 bases, and 13 bases lay in between. The CDR3 is CASSLGGRESQPQHF. The CDR3 bases are TGTGCCAGCAGCTTAGGCGGGCGGGAGAGTCAGCCCCAGCATTTT.

The chain employs TRBV19 and TRBJ2-1, with unresolved D. There are 11 residues in the CDR3. V lost 0 bases and J 6 bases, leaving 0 bases between the germline ends. CDR1 and CDR2 (germline): LNHDA, SQIVND (reference sequence). DNA of the CDR3: TGTGCCAGTAGTATAGACAATGAGCAGTTCTTC. It encodes CASSIDNEQFF.